The 17 T cell receptor beta chains below were found in one sample sequenced in a study of CD8+CD57+ T cells in acquired aplastic anemia. Sequencing involved patients with CD8+CD57+ cell expansion previously shown by flow cytometry. Investigators profiled TCR beta VDJ and CDR3 from genomic DNA template. One entry per CDR3 protein results from TCRdb running MiXCR on the reads. The table includes around 430,000 distinct CDR3 sequences, roughly a third detected once. The source material was sorted CD4+, CD8+, or CD8+CD57+ T cells (not recorded which) from PBMCs. These receptors originate from a human donor with aplastic anemia.

This clonotype came up many times. The V and J genes are TRBV24-1 and TRBJ2-5; D not resolved. The CDR3 is made up of 14 amino acids. Germline CDR1 reads KGHDR; CDR2 reads SFDVKD. The V and J ends lost 1 base and 3 bases respectively, with 8 bases between them. CDR3 sequence reads: CATSDLRAEETQYF. The CDR3 DNA reads as TGTGCCACCAGTGATTTAAGAGCCGAAGAGACCCAGTACTTC.

This clonotype came up many times. The V and J genes are TRBV15 and TRBJ1-2; unclear D gene. V was cut by 5 bases and J by 4 bases, with 20 bases left in between. Germline V lookup: CDR1 LNHNV, CDR2 YYDKDF (reference sequence). There are 16 residues in the CDR3. This CDR3 reads CATSPRQDPSSYGYTF. As DNA, the CDR3 is TGTGCCACCAGCCCCCGCCAGGACCCTTCTTCCTATGGCTACACCTTC. The whole variable domain, remainder taken from reference TRBV15 and TRBJ1-2, is DAMVIQNPRYQVTQFGKPVTLSCSQTLNHNVMYWYQQKSSQAPKLLFHYYDKDFNNEADTPDNFQSRRPNTSFCFLDIRSPGLGDTAMYLCATSPRQDPSSYGYTFGSGTRLTVV.

This clonotype showed up many times. CDR3 DNA sequence: TGTGCCAGCAGCAATGGACAGGATCCACCCCTCCACTTT. As protein: CASSNGQDPPLHF. V is TRBV7-2 and J is TRBJ1-6, with TRBD1 matching 7 bases. The CDR3 totals 13 residues. The V segment lost 5 bases and the J segment 11 bases; nucleotides outside the gene matches: 6. The germline gives CDR1 SGHTA, CDR2 FQGNSA.

This clonotype has only a few counts. The V call is TRBV5-4, the J call TRBJ2-3; no definite D call. The germline V gene encodes CDR1 SGHNT and CDR2 YYREEE (reference sequence). V lost 1 base and J lost 0, with 9 bases in between. This CDR3 has 15 residues. For the CDR3, the DNA is TGTGCCAGCAGCTTGCGGGTTCTAAGCACAGATACGCAGTATTTT. This codes for CASSLRVLSTDTQYF.

The table lists this clonotype with a few counts. This chain connects TRBV7-2 to TRBJ2-7; 10 bases are a match to TRBD2. This CDR3 contains 14 residues. The V gene end was trimmed by 11 bases and the J gene end by 6 bases; junction bases not matched to a gene: 13. Per the germline V gene, CDR1 is SGHTA and CDR2 is FQGNSA. The CDR3 DNA reads TGTGCCTGGAGCCAAAAGGCTAGCGGGAGCGAGCAGTACTTC. Translating it yields CAWSQKASGSEQYF. The variable domain in full, completed from reference TRBV7-2 and TRBJ2-7, reads GAGVSQSPSNKVTEKGKDVELRCDPISGHTALYWYRQSLGQGLEFLIYFQGNSAPDKSGLPSDRFSAERTGGSVSTLTIQRTQQEDSAVYLCAWSQKASGSEQYFGPGTRLTVT.

Ten or more counts support this clonotype. The chain joins TRBV2 to TRBJ1-3, with 10 bases aligning to TRBD1. The CDR3 covers 15 residues. Germline loops: CDR1 SNHLY, CDR2 FYNNEI. V lost 6 bases to trimming and J lost 2 bases; unmatched junction nucleotides: 4. The CDR3 coding sequence is TGTGCCAGCAGCGTAGACAGGGGGCCTGGAAACACCATATATTTT. This sequence encodes CASSVDRGPGNTIYF.

This rearrangement joins TRBV7-2 to TRBJ2-5; 15 bases map to TRBD2. The CDR3 length is 13 residues. In germline, CDR1 is SGHTA, CDR2 FQGNSA. The CDR3 region has the DNA TGTGCGAAGGGGACTAGCGGGGGGGAGACCCAGTACTTC. Its protein is CAKGTSGGETQYF.

The rearrangement links TRBV25-1 to TRBJ2-7, with 9 bases lining up with TRBD2. V trimming: 5 bases; J trimming: 3 bases; junction bases outside the gene matches: 23. Per the germline V gene, CDR1 is MGHDK and CDR2 is SYGVNS. The CDR3 runs to 20 residues. In DNA, the CDR3 is TGTGCCAGCAGTCCCCAGATCCGCCCCTCGGGGCTAGCGGGGATCTACGAGCAGTACTTC. Translating it yields CASSPQIRPSGLAGIYEQYF.

J is TRBJ2-7 and V is TRBV20-1; 12 bases fit TRBD2. There are 17 residues in the CDR3. V was clipped by 3 bases and J by 4 bases; unmatched bases: 13. CDR1 is DFQATT and CDR2 is SNEGSKA in the germline V gene (reference sequence). CDR3 nucleotide sequence: TGCAGTGCTAGCGGTCTGTCTAGCGGGAGGGCCCAGTACGAGCAGTACTTC. This gives the protein CSASGLSSGRAQYEQYF.

This clonotype was seen only once. The chain employs TRBV6-1 and TRBJ2-7, with a possible D match to TRBD1 (5 bases). V lost 7 bases, J lost 1 base, and 20 bases lay in between. Germline CDR1 reads MNHNS; CDR2 reads SASEGT. CDR3 length: 16 amino acids. The CDR3, as DNA: TGTGCCAGCAAGTTAGAGGTGACAGTAAGGTCCTACGAGCAGTACTTC. Encoded protein: CASKLEVTVRSYEQYF.

This clonotype was counted many times. This chain joins TRBV4-3 and TRBJ2-7, with 10 bases aligning to TRBD2. The germline gives CDR1 LGHNA, CDR2 YSLEER. CDR3 size: 15 residues. Germline trimming cut 4 bases from V and 3 bases from J; bases unmatched to any gene: 6. CDR3 bases: TGCGCCAGCAGCCGTGGGACTAGCGAGAGCTACGAGCAGTACTTC. Its translation is CASSRGTSESYEQYF.

This clonotype occurred once. This chain connects TRBV20-1 to TRBJ2-3; maybe TRBD1 (6 bases). CDR1 is DFQATT, CDR2 SNEGSKA, per germline (reference sequence). With 3 bases removed from V and 6 bases from J, the gap between germline ends came to 16 bases. The CDR3 runs 14 residues. DNA of the CDR3: TGCAGTGCTAGCCGGTTAGGGGGTGGGGATACGCAGTATTTT. Protein sequence: CSASRLGGGDTQYF.

In its sample, this clonotype was seen a few times. V is TRBV12-3 or TRBV12-4 and J is TRBJ2-7, with D perhaps matching TRBD1 (6 bases). Trimming shortened V by 0 bases and J by 5 bases, and 14 bases separated the two germline ends. The CDR3 consists of 15 residues. CDR3 region: CASSLATGHLHEQYF. The CDR3 region has the DNA TGTGCCAGCAGTTTAGCGACGGGACACCTCCACGAGCAGTACTTC.

This clonotype was seen repeatedly, ten times or more. This chain links TRBV15 with TRBJ2-1; 9 bases are shared with TRBD2. CDR1 is LNHNV, CDR2 YYDKDF, per germline (reference sequence). The CDR3 totals 17 residues. V trimming: 2 bases; J trimming: 8 bases; junction bases outside the gene matches: 13. This CDR3 reads CATSRSRAMGTSHEQFF. In nucleotides, the CDR3 is TGTGCCACCAGCAGATCCCGTGCTATGGGGACTAGCCATGAGCAGTTCTTC.

This rearrangement joins TRBV20-1 to TRBJ2-1; 8 nucleotides match TRBD1. The length of the CDR3 is 15 residues. V trimming: 3 bases; J trimming: 12 bases; junction bases outside the gene matches: 16. Germline-derived CDR1 and CDR2 are DFQATT and SNEGSKA (reference sequence). Written as DNA, the CDR3 is TGCAGTGCTAGCTTGCTACTGCCAGGGGGCTCAGGGCAGTTCTTC. Its translation: CSASLLLPGGSGQFF.

This clonotype was observed a handful of times. The chain combines TRBV7-9 with TRBJ1-1; D possibly corresponds to TRBD1 (6 bases). The V and J ends lost 5 bases and 2 bases respectively, with 18 bases between them. From germline, CDR1 is SEHNR and CDR2 FQNEAQ (reference sequence). This CDR3 spans 16 amino acids. The CDR3 DNA follows: TGTGCCAGCAGCCCACGGAGCAGGGGAAGTAACACTGAAGCTTTCTTT. Amino acids: CASSPRSRGSNTEAFF.

This chain uses TRBV19 with TRBJ2-2, with 10 bases fitting TRBD2. The CDR3 contains 14 residues. Unmatched junction bases numbered 5, after V lost 3 bases and J lost 10 bases. Germline CDR1 and CDR2: LNHDA and SQIVND (reference sequence). The chain's CDR3 is CASSMLAGAEELFF. The CDR3 coding sequence is TGTGCCAGTAGTATGCTAGCGGGGGCCGAGGAGCTGTTTTTT.